These 12 T cell receptor beta chains share one sample of origin, sequenced in a study of blood T cell repertoires in COVID-19. Clones were sequenced by immunoSEQ multiplex PCR, and TCRdb holds only the in-frame ones, with some missing. The sample lists roughly 230,000 clones; approximately 83% were seen once. The material sequenced was peripheral blood. All receptors derive from a woman between 50 and 59 years old with acute or convalescent COVID-19.

In DNA, the CDR3 is TGTGCCAGCAGTTTACGCGCTTTGCGGCAGTACTTC. Translating it yields CASSLRALRQYF. The chain couples TRBV28 to TRBJ2-7; D call uncertain. The V gene lost 2 bases and the J gene lost 9 bases, with 11 bases spanning the gap. The CDR3 loop spans 12 amino acids. From germline, CDR1 is MDHEN and CDR2 SYDVKM.

This chain joins TRBV7-7 and TRBJ2-1; perhaps TRBD2 as D (5 bases). Germline assignment: CDR1 SSHAT and CDR2 FNYEAQ (reference sequence). The CDR3 has 16 residues. The V end lost 2 bases, the J end lost 7 bases, and 18 bases lay between the germline ends. DNA of the CDR3: TGTGCCAGCAGCTTATCCTTGGGAAGCGGTTTGAATGAGCAGTTCTTC. Translated: CASSLSLGSGLNEQFF.

This rearrangement joins TRBV4-1 to TRBJ1-2; D perhaps matches TRBD1 (6 bases). The germline V gene has CDR1 MGHRA and CDR2 YSYEKL. This CDR3 is 14 amino acids long. Deletions cut 0 bases from V and 4 bases from J, with 9 bases between. The CDR3 protein is CASSQEQGLYGYTF. In DNA, the CDR3 is TGCGCCAGCAGCCAAGAACAGGGCCTCTATGGCTACACCTTC.

The J gene is TRBJ2-1, the V gene TRBV7-9, with 12 bases matching TRBD2. This CDR3 is built from 15 residues. CDR1 and CDR2 (germline): SEHNR, FQNEAQ (reference sequence). The V gene end was trimmed by 5 bases and the J gene end by 10 bases; junction bases not matched to a gene: 9. CDR3 sequence: CASSLSGLAGYEQFF. CDR3 nucleotide sequence: TGTGCCAGCAGCCTAAGTGGACTAGCGGGATACGAGCAGTTCTTC. The full variable domain, with the rest looked up from reference TRBV7-9 and TRBJ2-1, is DTGVSQNPRHKITKRGQNVTFRCDPISEHNRLYWYRQTLGQGPEFLTYFQNEAQLEKSRLLSDRFSAERPKGSFSTLEIQRTEQGDSAMYLCASSLSGLAGYEQFFGPGTRLTVL.

This clone was found once. The genes are TRBV6-5 and TRBJ2-6; no reliable D call. CDR3 length equals 14 residues. Looked up from germline, CDR1 is MNHEY and CDR2 is SVGAGI. Trimming removed 0 bases from V and 4 bases from J, with 4 bases in between. This chain's CDR3 is CASSYSQGANVLTF. The CDR3 DNA follows: TGTGCCAGCAGTTACTCCCAGGGGGCCAACGTCCTGACTTTC.

The rearrangement links TRBV28 to TRBJ1-1; D is possibly TRBD1 (5 bases). V gave up 1 base and J gave up 11 bases, with 17 bases separating them. The CDR3 sequence is 14 residues long. In germline, CDR1 is MDHEN, CDR2 SYDVKM. CDR3 amino acids: CASSLSGNVVWAFF. CDR3 bases: TGTGCCAGCAGTTTATCAGGGAATGTCGTGTGGGCTTTCTTT.

The chain employs TRBV7-9 and TRBJ2-4, with 7 bases aligning to TRBD1. This CDR3 region has 14 residues. Germline V CDR1 and CDR2: SEHNR, FQNEAQ (reference sequence). Unmatched junction bases numbered 3, after V lost 1 base and J lost 6 bases. The CDR3 reads CASSLGRDRNIQYF. The CDR3 bases are TGTGCCAGCAGCTTAGGCCGGGACAGAAACATTCAGTACTTC.

The chain carries TRBV18 and TRBJ2-3; 8 nucleotides line up with TRBD2. The V gene's germline CDR1 is KGHSH and CDR2 LQKENI. CDR3 length: 16 residues. After removal of 3 bases from V and 0 bases from J, the junction contained 5 bases not matched to a gene. CDR3 DNA: TGTGCCAGCTCACCCCCGGGAGGGACTAGCACAGATACGCAGTATTTT. It translates to CASSPPGGTSTDTQYF.

V is TRBV10-3 and J is TRBJ1-1; D call uncertain. This CDR3 contains 14 residues. In germline, CDR1 is ENHRY, CDR2 SYGVKD. Trimming pared 3 bases from V and 2 bases from J, leaving 10 bases between. CDR3 bases: TGTGCCATCAGTGAAAGGGAGAGAAACACTGAAGCTTTCTTT. This codes for CAISERERNTEAFF.

The rearrangement uses TRBV20-1 and TRBJ1-2; D is ambiguous. The CDR3 has 11 amino acids. CDR1 and CDR2 (germline): DFQATT, SNEGSKA (reference sequence). Trimming took off 5 bases at V and 3 bases at J, with 7 bases between the two ends. As DNA, the CDR3 is TGCAGTGCTCCGCGGGACTATGGCTACACCTTC. Translated: CSAPRDYGYTF.

V is TRBV10-3 and J is TRBJ2-2, with D perhaps TRBD2 (6 bases). V lost 5 bases to trimming and J lost 3 bases, with 10 bases between them. Germline lookup yields CDR1 ENHRY and CDR2 SYGVKD. The CDR3 is 14 amino acids. The CDR3 DNA follows: TGTGCCATCAGTTCTGGGGGGTACACCGGGGAGCTGTTTTTT. Translation gives CAISSGGYTGELFF.

The chain carries TRBV10-2 and TRBJ1-4, with D maybe TRBD1 (6 bases). Germline values: CDR1 WSHSY, CDR2 SAAADI. There are 13 residues in the CDR3. Trimming took 7 bases from V and 6 from J, leaving 12 bases between them. The CDR3 reads CASIGTPYEKLFF. CDR3 coding DNA: TGCGCCAGCATCGGGACACCCTATGAAAAACTGTTTTTT.